This TCR beta chain was recorded in a study of immune evolution from preneoplasia to lung adenocarcinoma (dated by TCRdb to the early 2020s). Background on the whole study: HLA loss of heterozygosity was observed in around 7.5%, 14% and 36% of AIS, MIA and ADC lesions, respectively, and was not observed in any AAH lesions. The study used immune gene expression, TCR sequencing and multiplex immunofluorescence to profile the immune contexture of lung adenocarcinoma precursors and invasive adenocarcinoma. Resected precursor lesions (AAH, AIS, MIA) and invasive adenocarcinomas were compared with paired morphologically normal lung tissue. The sample size was set by how many specimens were available, not by a prior power calculation. The immune data were integrated with whole exome sequencing and methylation data obtained from the same cohort of nodules. In total, the cohort included 53 patients with pulmonary nodules, all of whom underwent surgical resection. A total of about 56 patients contributed TCR sequencing data. It was reported in the study that 95 to 120 samples were used for TCR sequencing. POLYSOLVER was used to infer Class I HLA alleles from exome data, while LOHHLA was used to detect allele-specific HLA loss.

TCR beta CDR3 regions were sequenced from DNA using the immunoSEQ hsTCRbeta Kit. As for the authors' bioinformatics: The ImmunoSEQ Analyzer was used to analyse the TCR sequencing data. T cell clonality was defined as 1 minus Pielou's evenness, calculated on productive rearrangements. The inverse Simpson index, applied to productive templates, was used to measure T cell diversity. T cell density was defined as TCR beta template counts normalized to usable DNA, with usable DNA estimated by amplification and sequencing of housekeeping genes. Two-sided Kruskal-Wallis tests were used to compare TCR metrics between histologic stages. TCRdb mirrors the immuneACCESS table, restricted to in-frame sequences. Some clones are absent from its copies; in checked studies, under half trace to an unresolved V gene, and the reason for the others is unknown. V and J calls plus clone size are reproduced from that table; the DNA served to infer D and trimming. The sample profile shows around 4,800 clones; just over 75% of them were found once. Together, the top ten hold 6.5% to 8.5% of the sample.

Study-level results and caveats: Top T cell clone frequencies were highest in normal lung and appeared to decrease progressively from AAH through AIS, MIA and invasive adenocarcinoma. Clonality was highest in normal lung, while later-stage lesions appeared to show lower clonality but higher T cell density and diversity. The findings were based on association rather than direct causation, and larger cohorts with long-term follow-up and longitudinal biopsies were deemed needed. Compared with EGFR-mutant or double wild-type lesions, KRAS-mutant nodules had the highest T cell clonality. Because every patient came from Japan and China, how well the results apply to Western populations was uncertain.

Resection was performed on patients in Japan or China between the mid-2010s and the late 2010s. The histologic diagnosis of each case was independently confirmed on H&E slides by two lung cancer pathologists. To enrich premalignant or tumor cells for nucleic acid extraction, macro-dissection was performed after pathologic assessment. FFPE tissue was used for DNA isolation with the AllPrep DNA/RNA FFPE Kit. With regard to this clone: The specificity of this receptor is unknown. Base-call qualities are not available, and no considerably larger clone is one nucleotide away.

The CDR3 has 15 amino acids, counting the end cysteine and phenylalanine. Only the CDR3 DNA is retained, 45 bases long and in frame from the first base. The germline V gene encodes CDR1 MNHNY and CDR2 SVGAGI (reference sequence). Trimming costs V 0 bases and J 5 bases, and their ends lie 13 bases apart. The sequence came from a person aged 60 to 85 with lung adenocarcinoma. The V and J segments used are TRBV6-6 and TRBJ1-1; the D segment could be TRBD1, given 6 matching bases. The sequencing input was FFPE minimally invasive lung adenocarcinoma tissue. The sample's cell subset or site label is to be understood as: micro-invasive lung adenocarcinoma (MIA). The DNA sequence is TGTGCCAGCAGTTACTCGGAAGGGGGGGGTACTGAAGCTTTCTTT. It codes for CASSYSEGGGTEAFF.